This T cell receptor (beta chain) stems from a study of Graves' ophthalmopathy and Graves' hyperthyroidism. Study outcomes and limitations: The study's model predicted ophthalmopathy progression at about 64% sensitivity and 72.22% specificity. Blood repertoires reportedly contained most expanded thyroid clonotypes above 0.001 frequency.

Trimming took 3 bases from V and 1 from J, leaving 9 bases between them. The CDR3 loop spans 14 amino acids. For repertoire sequencing, the TCR beta CDR3 regions were amplified from RNA transcripts. First-round RT-PCR with HTBI primers preceded a second-round multiplex PCR. TCRdb independently ran MiXCR on the multiplex PCR reads; one entry per CDR3 protein. Here the sample spans over 500,000 distinct CDR3 sequences, approximately 22% being singletons. Turning to this clonotype: The antigen remains unidentified.

No progression to ophthalmopathy over 18 months defined stable hyperthyroidism. The chain has TRBV12-3 or TRBV12-4 and TRBJ1-2; D is unresolved. Specimen: peripheral blood. The clonotype was recovered from a woman aged 18-30 years with stable Graves' hyperthyroidism. Some clones in this sample may be carry-over from other donors' samples. CDR3 sequence: CASSFSGFNYGYTF. The CDR3 nucleotides are TGTGCCAGCAGTTTTTCAGGTTTTAACTATGGCTACACCTTC.